These T cell receptor beta chains were read from a single sample in a study of cytomegalovirus exposure and HLA in healthy donors. Here immunoSEQ multiplex PCR was the method, and the copy in TCRdb shows in-frame clones only, minus some. In the table there are hundreds of thousands of clones, about nine tenths of which are singletons. Source material: PBMCs. All receptors derive from a young woman in good health and CMV-seronegative. The CDR3 runs from the conserved cysteine through the conserved F or W. Fields, in order: D gene, J gene, V gene, clone size, CDR3 DNA, CDR3 protein. D genes are given only for firm matches. For some rows the clone size is stated as once, few or many, or as a class when expanded; others skip it.

d_call: TRBD1; j_call: TRBJ2-7; v_call: TRBV7-6; clone_size: NA; cdr3_nt: TGTGCCAGCAGCCCTACCGCCGGACAGGCTTTACCCTACGAGCAGTACTTC; cdr3_aa: CASSPTAGQALPYEQYF
d_call: NA; j_call: TRBJ1-1; v_call: TRBV11-1; clone_size: NA; cdr3_nt: TGTGCCAGCAGCTCCCAAATCACGGGACTCTCGACAGCTTTCTTT; cdr3_aa: CASSSQITGLSTAFF
d_call: TRBD1; j_call: TRBJ2-5; v_call: TRBV5-1; clone_size: NA; cdr3_nt: TGCGCCAGCAGCTCGATGGGGACAGGGATCGCAGAGACCCAGTACTTC; cdr3_aa: CASSSMGTGIAETQYF
d_call: TRBD2; j_call: TRBJ2-6; v_call: TRBV27; clone_size: few; cdr3_nt: TGTGCCAGCAGTCCGCTAGCGGGGGGACTATCTGGGGCCAACGTCCTGACTTTC; cdr3_aa: CASSPLAGGLSGANVLTF
d_call: NA; j_call: TRBJ2-1; v_call: TRBV4-2; clone_size: NA; cdr3_nt: TGTGCCAGCAGCCCTTCGGACAGCTACAATGAGCAGTTCTTC; cdr3_aa: CASSPSDSYNEQFF
d_call: NA; j_call: TRBJ1-2; v_call: TRBV27; clone_size: once; cdr3_nt: TGTGCCAGCTCGACCCCACAGGGAGGGGGCTACACCTTC; cdr3_aa: CASSTPQGGGYTF
d_call: TRBD1; j_call: TRBJ1-6; v_call: TRBV6-5; clone_size: NA; cdr3_nt: TGTGCCAGCAGTTTGGACAGGAGCTCCTATAATTCACCCCTCCACTTT; cdr3_aa: CASSLDRSSYNSPLHF
d_call: NA; j_call: TRBJ2-3; v_call: TRBV4-1; clone_size: NA; cdr3_nt: TGCGCCAGCAGCCAAACCGAGGAGCGAAGGCGGTATACGCAGTATTTT; cdr3_aa: CASSQTEERRRYTQYF
d_call: NA; j_call: TRBJ1-2; v_call: TRBV9; clone_size: once; cdr3_nt: TGTGCCAGCAGCGCGTACAGCAACTATGGCTACACCTTC; cdr3_aa: CASSAYSNYGYTF
d_call: NA; j_call: TRBJ2-1; v_call: TRBV4-1; clone_size: once; cdr3_nt: TGCGCCAGCAGCCACGAGATGAGTGCATCCTACAATGAGCAGTTCTTC; cdr3_aa: CASSHEMSASYNEQFF
d_call: NA; j_call: TRBJ1-1; v_call: TRBV25-1; clone_size: NA; cdr3_nt: TGTGCCAGCAGTGAACGGGGGGAATTTGAAGCTTTCTTT; cdr3_aa: CASSERGEFEAFF
d_call: NA; j_call: TRBJ1-1; v_call: TRBV7-9; clone_size: NA; cdr3_nt: TGTGCCAGCAGCTTTATAAACACTGAAGCTTTCTTT; cdr3_aa: CASSFINTEAFF
d_call: NA; j_call: TRBJ1-5; v_call: TRBV18; clone_size: NA; cdr3_nt: TGTGCCAGCTCACCAACCCGGGGAAATCAGCCCCAGCATTTT; cdr3_aa: CASSPTRGNQPQHF
d_call: NA; j_call: TRBJ2-2; v_call: TRBV29-1; clone_size: NA; cdr3_nt: TGCAGCGTTCTACCGAACACCGGGGAGCTGTTTTTT; cdr3_aa: CSVLPNTGELFF
d_call: TRBD1; j_call: TRBJ1-2; v_call: TRBV4-1; clone_size: NA; cdr3_nt: TGCGCCAGCAGCCGAGACCTTGGAGGGGGCAATGGCTACACCTTC; cdr3_aa: CASSRDLGGGNGYTF
d_call: TRBD2; j_call: TRBJ2-1; v_call: TRBV13; clone_size: NA; cdr3_nt: TGTGCCAGCAGCTTACCTCAGCGGGGAAATTACAATGAGCAGTTCTTC; cdr3_aa: CASSLPQRGNYNEQFF
d_call: NA; j_call: TRBJ2-3; v_call: TRBV25-1; clone_size: NA; cdr3_nt: TGTGCCAGCAGTCACTCAGCGGGTACGCAGTATTTT; cdr3_aa: CASSHSAGTQYF
d_call: NA; j_call: TRBJ2-3; v_call: TRBV19; clone_size: NA; cdr3_nt: TGTGCCAGTAGTCGACTATTGCGGGCCACAGATACGCAGTATTTT; cdr3_aa: CASSRLLRATDTQYF
d_call: NA; j_call: TRBJ1-3; v_call: TRBV27; clone_size: NA; cdr3_nt: TGTGCCAGCAGTTTAACCCCGCCGACAGAGGCCTCTGGAAACACCATATATTTT; cdr3_aa: CASSLTPPTEASGNTIYF
d_call: TRBD2; j_call: TRBJ2-7; v_call: TRBV9; clone_size: NA; cdr3_nt: TGTGCCAGCAGCGTAGGGACTAGCGGCTACGAGCAGTACTTC; cdr3_aa: CASSVGTSGYEQYF
d_call: NA; j_call: TRBJ2-1; v_call: TRBV4-1; clone_size: NA; cdr3_nt: TGCGCCAGCAGCCAAGATTTTGAGTGGGAGCGGTTCTTC; cdr3_aa: CASSQDFEWERFF
d_call: NA; j_call: TRBJ1-1; v_call: TRBV19; clone_size: NA; cdr3_nt: TGTGCCAGTAATCTGGGGGGCACTGAAGCTTTCTTT; cdr3_aa: CASNLGGTEAFF
d_call: NA; j_call: TRBJ1-1; v_call: TRBV6-5; clone_size: NA; cdr3_nt: TGTGCCAGCAGTCACCAGACAGCAATGAACACTGAAGCTTTCTTT; cdr3_aa: CASSHQTAMNTEAFF
d_call: NA; j_call: TRBJ2-2; v_call: TRBV30; clone_size: NA; cdr3_nt: TGTGCCTGGAGTCCAGAACCGGGACTCCATGACACCGGGGAGCTGTTTTTT; cdr3_aa: CAWSPEPGLHDTGELFF
d_call: TRBD1; j_call: TRBJ2-5; v_call: TRBV7-9; clone_size: NA; cdr3_nt: TGTGCCAGCAGCTTCGGACAGGGGGAAGGGGAGACCCAGTACTTC; cdr3_aa: CASSFGQGEGETQYF